Reported below is one T cell receptor (beta chain). Antigen: not known. Data came from immunoSEQ multiplex PCR; TCRdb stores just in-frame clones and leaves some out. The profile shows just over 350,000 clones, 92% of them singletons. This sample is drawn from a study of Ad26.COV2.S vaccination and SARS-CoV-2 variants. The study, taken as a whole, reports: Non-spike TCR breadth was similar in vaccine and placebo recipients. Spike-specific responses of CD8+ and CD4+ T cells were reported to display substantial breadth after vaccination. Researchers cautioned that TCR breadth and depth analyses may have underestimated total T cell responses.

The CDR3 extends over 15 amino acids. The V gene's germline CDR1 is SGHRS and CDR2 YFSETQ. Unmatched junction bases numbered 5, after V lost 3 bases and J lost 0 bases. The sequence came from a human donor who had recovered from COVID-19. The genes are TRBV5-1 and TRBJ1-1; TRBD1 matches 7 bases. The sample in question was peripheral blood, obtained after recovery from COVID-19. The CDR3 reads CASSWDSPMNTEAFF. CDR3 bases: TGCGCCAGCAGCTGGGACAGCCCTATGAACACTGAAGCTTTCTTT.